Shown below are 8 T cell receptor beta chains from a single sample sequenced in a study of blood T cell repertoires in COVID-19. Repertoires were generated with immunoSEQ multiplex PCR, while TCRdb's copy carries only in-frame clones and drops some. The sample lists about 250,000 clones; roughly 90% were seen once. The sequenced sample consisted of PBMCs or T cells enriched from blood (not recorded which). Source of these receptors: a man aged 35-49 years who had recovered from COVID-19.

The chain is built from TRBV3-1 (or the pseudogene TRBV3-2) and TRBJ2-4; D is uncertain. Deletions cut 0 bases from V and 0 bases from J, with 12 bases between. In germline, CDR1 is LGHDT, CDR2 YNNKEL (reference sequence). This CDR3 is 17 amino acids long. The CDR3 sequence: CASSQDIEMLAKNIQYF. The CDR3 DNA reads as TGTGCCAGCAGCCAAGATATAGAAATGCTAGCCAAAAACATTCAGTACTTC.

The chain carries TRBV6-2 or TRBV6-3 and TRBJ2-5; 7 positions match TRBD2. After removal of 1 base from V and 2 bases from J, the junction contained 4 bases not matched to a gene. Germline-derived CDR1 and CDR2 are MNHEY and SVGEGT. This CDR3 spans 15 amino acids. CDR3 bases: TGTGCCAGCAGTTACTTTTCTAGCGGACAAGAGACCCAGTACTTC. Amino acids: CASSYFSSGQETQYF.

CDR3 sequence: CASRGRGMVNTEAFF. CDR3 nucleotides: TGTGCCAGCAGAGGCAGGGGGATGGTGAACACTGAAGCTTTCTTT. This chain links TRBV6-5 with TRBJ1-1; 7 bases are a match to TRBD1. This CDR3 is 15 amino acids long. Germline CDR1 is MNHEY and CDR2 is SVGAGI. Trimming cost V 6 bases and J 0 bases; bases outside gene matches: 7.

This chain links TRBV3-1 (or the pseudogene TRBV3-2) with TRBJ1-1, with 8 positions matching TRBD1. Germline lookup yields CDR1 LGHDT and CDR2 YNNKEL (reference sequence). The V gene end was trimmed by 7 bases and the J gene end by 5 bases; junction bases not matched to a gene: 6. The CDR3 consists of 13 residues. The CDR3 DNA reads TGTGCCAGCAACCAGGGGGCAGGAACTGAAGCTTTCTTT. It is translated as CASNQGAGTEAFF.

This CDR3 is CASSLEGQGIGYGYTF. CDR3 nucleotides: TGTGCCAGCAGCTTAGAGGGACAGGGAATAGGCTATGGCTACACCTTC. This chain uses TRBV7-9 with TRBJ1-2; the match to TRBD1 covers 9 bases. The CDR3 totals 16 residues. V lost 1 base and J lost 4; bases outside the gene matches: 7. The V gene's germline CDR1 is SEHNR and CDR2 FQNEAQ (reference sequence).

CDR3 DNA sequence: TGTGCCAGCAGCTATAGTTGGGGGCAAATGACTGAAGCTTTCTTT. This codes for CASSYSWGQMTEAFF. The chain has TRBV3-1 (or the pseudogene TRBV3-2) and TRBJ1-1; the D gene is possibly TRBD1 (6 bases). Trimming left V 5 bases short and J 5 bases short, with 18 bases between. The CDR3 has 15 residues. Germline values: CDR1 LGHDT, CDR2 YNNKEL (reference sequence).

This clone occurred once. This rearrangement joins TRBV7-3 to TRBJ2-2, with D possibly being TRBD1 (6 bases). Germline V gene data show CDR1 as SGHTA and CDR2 as FQGTGA. CDR3 length: 18 residues. V gave up 2 bases and J gave up 0 bases, with 16 bases separating them. Here the CDR3 DNA reads TGTGCCAGCAGCTTATACGTCTCCGGGACAACGAACACCGGGGAGCTGTTTTTT. This sequence encodes CASSLYVSGTTNTGELFF.

This chain uses TRBV28 with TRBJ2-7, with TRBD2 matching 9 bases. V dropped 6 bases and J dropped 2; count of bases not matched to a gene: 2. This CDR3 region has 13 residues. The germline gives CDR1 MDHEN, CDR2 SYDVKM. The CDR3 DNA follows: TGTGCCAGCAGCCCTAGCGGGACCTACGAGCAGTACTTC. Its translation is CASSPSGTYEQYF.